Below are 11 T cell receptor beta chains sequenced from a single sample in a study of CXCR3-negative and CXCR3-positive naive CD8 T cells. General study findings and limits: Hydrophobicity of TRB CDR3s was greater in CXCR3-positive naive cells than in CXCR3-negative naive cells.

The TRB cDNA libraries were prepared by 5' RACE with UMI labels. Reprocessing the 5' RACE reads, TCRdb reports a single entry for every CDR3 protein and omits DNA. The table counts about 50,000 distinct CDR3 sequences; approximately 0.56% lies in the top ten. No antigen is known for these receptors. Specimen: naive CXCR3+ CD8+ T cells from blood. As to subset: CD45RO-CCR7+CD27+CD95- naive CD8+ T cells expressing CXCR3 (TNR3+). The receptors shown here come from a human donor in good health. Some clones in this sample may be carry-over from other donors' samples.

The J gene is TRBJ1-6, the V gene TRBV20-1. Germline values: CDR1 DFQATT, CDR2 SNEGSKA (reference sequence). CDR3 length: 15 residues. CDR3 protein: CSAGTDTSYNSPLHF.

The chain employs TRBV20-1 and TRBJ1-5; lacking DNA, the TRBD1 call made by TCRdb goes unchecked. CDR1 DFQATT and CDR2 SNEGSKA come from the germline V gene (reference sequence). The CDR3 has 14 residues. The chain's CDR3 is CSAPGQGEVQPQHF.

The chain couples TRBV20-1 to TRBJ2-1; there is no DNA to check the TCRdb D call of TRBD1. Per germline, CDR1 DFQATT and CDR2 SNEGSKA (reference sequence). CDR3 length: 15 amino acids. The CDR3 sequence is CSASPSPGSYNEQFF.

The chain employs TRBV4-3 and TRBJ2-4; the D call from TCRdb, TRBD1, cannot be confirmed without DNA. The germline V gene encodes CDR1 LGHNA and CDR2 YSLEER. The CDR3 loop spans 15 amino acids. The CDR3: CASSQDRTGWDIQYF.

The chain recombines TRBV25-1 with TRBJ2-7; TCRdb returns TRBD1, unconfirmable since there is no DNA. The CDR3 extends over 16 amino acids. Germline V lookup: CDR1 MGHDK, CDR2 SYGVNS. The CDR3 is CASMPSLRDRGYEQYF.

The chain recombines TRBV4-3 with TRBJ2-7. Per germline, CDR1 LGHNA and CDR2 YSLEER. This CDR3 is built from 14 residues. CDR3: CASRQDGLSDEQYF.

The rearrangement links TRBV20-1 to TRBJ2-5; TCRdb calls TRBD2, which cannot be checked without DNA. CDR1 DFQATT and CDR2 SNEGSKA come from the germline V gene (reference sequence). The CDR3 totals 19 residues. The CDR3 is CSARGLAVAGGGVQETQYF.

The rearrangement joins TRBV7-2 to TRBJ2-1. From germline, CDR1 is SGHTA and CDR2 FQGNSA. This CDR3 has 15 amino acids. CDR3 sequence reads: CASSLSSSSYNEQFF.

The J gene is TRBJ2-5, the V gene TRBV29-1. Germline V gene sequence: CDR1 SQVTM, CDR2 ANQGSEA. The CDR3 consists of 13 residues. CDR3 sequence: CSVELSPQETQYF.

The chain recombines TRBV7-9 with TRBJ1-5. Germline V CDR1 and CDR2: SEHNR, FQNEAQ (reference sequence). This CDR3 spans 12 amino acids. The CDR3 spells CASSHQDQPQHF.

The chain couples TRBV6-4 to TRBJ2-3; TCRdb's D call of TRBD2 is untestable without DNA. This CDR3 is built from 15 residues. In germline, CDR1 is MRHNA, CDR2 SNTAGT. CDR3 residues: CASSDSGGGADTQYF.